These 14 T cell receptor beta chains share one sample of origin, sequenced in a study of cytomegalovirus exposure and HLA in healthy donors. Amplification used 60 Vbeta primers and 13 Jbeta primers. TCRdb's copy holds only in-frame clones and misses some; the assay was immunoSEQ multiplex PCR. Of some 180,000 clones listed, about 77% are singletons. The material sequenced was PBMCs. The receptors shown here come from a woman aged 25-40 years in good health and CMV-seronegative.

V usage is TRBV18 and J usage is TRBJ1-4; D is unresolved. Germline loops: CDR1 KGHSH, CDR2 LQKENI. The V end lost 5 bases, the J end lost 8 bases, and 15 bases lay between the germline ends. There are 14 residues in the CDR3. CDR3 sequence reads: CASSKQNSREKLFF. The CDR3 DNA is TGTGCCAGCTCAAAACAAAACAGTCGGGAAAAACTGTTTTTT.

The chain is built from TRBV29-1 and TRBJ1-4, with 10 bases fitting TRBD1. Germline V CDR1 and CDR2: SQVTM, ANQGSEA. The CDR3 covers 14 residues. J was trimmed by 7 bases and V by 6 bases; bases with no gene match: 8. The chain's CDR3 is CSVVDRGQGEKLFF. The CDR3 region has the DNA TGCAGCGTGGTAGACAGGGGGCAGGGTGAAAAACTGTTTTTT.

This sequence joins TRBV18 and TRBJ2-7; TRBD2 matches at 11 bases. This CDR3 has 15 amino acids. J lost 7 bases, V lost 2 bases, and 7 bases had no gene match. Looked up from germline, CDR1 is KGHSH and CDR2 is LQKENI. The CDR3 DNA is TGTGCCAGCTCACCAATACTAGCGGGGGTTGGGGAGCAGTACTTC. Its protein product is CASSPILAGVGEQYF.

With respect to this clone: One end of the junction does not line up with germline, which may come from a read error. The chain links TRBV9 to TRBJ2-3; D may match TRBD1 or TRBD2 (8 bases each). Per the germline V gene, CDR1 is SGDLS and CDR2 is YYNGEE. The length of the CDR3 is 15 residues. The CDR3 loop reads CSSSGGQASTDTQYF. The CDR3 coding sequence is TGTTCCAGCAGCGGGGGACAGGCGAGCACAGATACGCAGTATTTT.

V and J are TRBV7-2 and TRBJ1-1; tentatively, D is TRBD1 (5 bases). Germline CDR1 reads SGHTA; CDR2 reads FQGNSA. Deletions cut 4 bases from V and 5 bases from J, with 14 bases between. The CDR3 length is 14 residues. CDR3 DNA sequence: TGTGCCAGCAGCTGGGGGGACGGGCGGACTGAAGCTTTCTTT. It encodes CASSWGDGRTEAFF.

As concerns this clone: One junction end does not reproduce the germline sequence, and a read error may be involved. The V gene is TRBV6-4, the J gene TRBJ1-1; no clear D gene. CDR3 length: 14 residues. Germline V lookup: CDR1 MRHNA, CDR2 SNTAGT. The CDR3 coding sequence is TGTGCCAGCAGTGAGTGGAGGTGGAACGCTGAAGCTTTCTTT. Translated, it gives CASSEWRWNAEAFF.

The V gene is TRBV27, the J gene TRBJ1-5; no clear D. The CDR3 spans 14 residues. V shed 0 bases and J shed 2 bases, with 5 bases lying between them. From germline, CDR1 is MNHEY and CDR2 SMNVEV (reference sequence). The CDR3, as DNA: TGTGCCAGCAGTTTATCGGCCGGCAATCAGCCCCAGCATTTT. This sequence encodes CASSLSAGNQPQHF.

The rearrangement uses TRBV2 and TRBJ1-5; 8 bases match TRBD1. The CDR3 sequence is 16 residues long. From germline, CDR1 is SNHLY and CDR2 FYNNEI. The V gene end was trimmed by 7 bases and the J gene end by 3 bases; junction bases not matched to a gene: 11. CDR3 nucleotide sequence: TGTGCCAGCACCGGACAGGGACACCCGGCCAATCAGCCCCAGCATTTT. This gives the protein CASTGQGHPANQPQHF.

The chain links TRBV28 to TRBJ2-7; 7 bases match TRBD2. The germline gives CDR1 MDHEN, CDR2 SYDVKM. V lost 2 bases, J lost 0 bases, and 4 bases stayed unmatched. CDR3 length: 15 residues. The CDR3 protein is CASSLRAGTSYEQYF. For the CDR3, the DNA is TGTGCCAGCAGTTTAAGAGCGGGGACCTCCTACGAGCAGTACTTC.

This rearrangement joins TRBV29-1 to TRBJ2-7; TRBD1 aligns across 10 bases. The trim removed 7 bases at V and 3 bases at J, leaving 6 bases unmatched. Germline V lookup: CDR1 SQVTM, CDR2 ANQGSEA. The CDR3 loop spans 13 amino acids. The CDR3 nucleotides read TGCAGCGCGGCCCGGACAGGGGGCTACGAGCAGTACTTC. It codes for CSAARTGGYEQYF.

The rearrangement links TRBV5-6 to TRBJ1-5, with no clear D. Germline CDR1 reads SGHDT; CDR2 reads YYEEEE. The CDR3 sequence is 12 residues long. V dropped 5 bases and J dropped 0 bases, with 3 bases sitting between them. This chain's CDR3 is CASSYSNQPQHF. In DNA, the CDR3 is TGTGCCAGCAGTTATAGCAATCAGCCCCAGCATTTT.

The chain uses TRBV27 and TRBJ2-7, with 7 nucleotides matching TRBD1. J was trimmed by 9 bases and V by 0 bases; bases with no gene match: 11. Germline V gene sequence: CDR1 MNHEY, CDR2 SMNVEV (reference sequence). The CDR3 totals 15 residues. The CDR3 loop reads CASSLSAGGERGQYF. CDR3 coding DNA: TGTGCCAGCAGTTTATCAGCAGGGGGAGAGAGGGGGCAGTACTTC.

This clone was seen more than once but under ten times. The chain recombines TRBV6-5 with TRBJ1-5; a weak D match, TRBD1 (6 bases). V shed 5 bases and J shed 2 bases, with 10 bases lying between them. The CDR3 totals 14 residues. Germline loops: CDR1 MNHEY, CDR2 SVGAGI. Written as DNA, the CDR3 is TGTGCCAGCAGTGAGTGGGGGCGCAATCAGCCCCAGCATTTT. It specifies CASSEWGRNQPQHF.

CDR3 DNA sequence: TGTGCCAGCAGCTTAGCGAGGGGGAGAACTAGGAACCACTCCTACGAGCAGTACTTC. This translates into CASSLARGRTRNHSYEQYF. The chain uses TRBV7-2 and TRBJ2-7, with a tentative D call TRBD1 (6 bases). The CDR3 consists of 19 residues. Between the trimmed V and J ends, which lost 0 bases and 0 bases, there was a span of 21 bases. CDR1 SGHTA and CDR2 FQGNSA come from the germline V gene.